The rows below give T cell receptor beta chains drawn from one sample of a study of shared clonotypes between healthy human individuals. TCRdb's table, derived via immunoSEQ multiplex PCR, lists solely in-frame clones and lacks some. The repertoire holds about 490,000 clones, with 81% as singletons. Sequences were obtained from PBMCs. The source is a woman aged 40 to 49 in good health. Some clones in this sample may be carry-over from other donors' samples. The CDR3 runs from the conserved cysteine through the conserved F or W. Fields, in order: D gene, J gene, clone size, V gene, CDR3 DNA, CDR3 protein. D genes are given only for firm matches. Clone size is stated in some rows and not others, as once, few, many or a class when expanded.

>TRBD1|TRBJ2-7|-|TRBV6-4
TGTGCCAGCAGTCCGGACAGGAGTACCTACGAGCAGTACTTC
CASSPDRSTYEQYF
>-|TRBJ1-1|few|TRBV20-1
TGCAGTGCTAGTCGGGACACTGAAGCTTTCTTT
CSASRDTEAFF
>TRBD1|TRBJ2-2|-|TRBV2
TGTGCCACCACGATGGACAGGATCGCGAACACCGGGGAGCTGTTTTTT
CATTMDRIANTGELFF
>-|TRBJ2-1|-|TRBV19
TGTGCCACGAGAGGGGCCACAGGGAATGAGCAGTTCTTC
CATRGATGNEQFF
>TRBD2|TRBJ2-1|-|TRBV7-9
TGTGCCAGCAGCTTTTTGGGACTGCTGAGACTAGCGGGCCTCAATGAGCAGTTCTTC
CASSFLGLLRLAGLNEQFF
>-|TRBJ1-3|-|TRBV30
TGTGCCTGGAGTGTGGGGACGGGGGCTGGAAACACCATATATTTT
CAWSVGTGAGNTIYF
>TRBD1|TRBJ1-4|-|TRBV6-6
TGTGCCAGCAGTCCCTGGGACAGCGCAACTAATGAAAAACTGTTTTTT
CASSPWDSATNEKLFF
>TRBD2|TRBJ2-7|once|TRBV5-3
TGTGCCAGAAGCTTTGGCCGTCTAGCGGACCTCTCCTACGAGCAGTACTTC
CARSFGRLADLSYEQYF
>TRBD1|TRBJ1-1|-|TRBV28
TGTGCCGCGGGACAGGGGGCTGTCGGGAACACTGAAGCTTTCTTT
CAAGQGAVGNTEAFF
>-|TRBJ2-7|-|TRBV5-5
TGTGCCAGCAGCTTGGAGGGGTACGAGCAGTACTTC
CASSLEGYEQYF
>-|TRBJ2-4|-|TRBV20-1
TGCAGTGGAACCAAAAACATTCAGTACTTC
CSGTKNIQYF